This TCR beta chain comes out of a study of T cell repertoires in cytomegalovirus infection. Study-level information: Public TCR beta signatures indicated both CMV infection and matching HLA type. Study-wide findings and caveats: CMV-specific TCR beta clonotypes restricted by HLA-C dominated the ex vivo response.

TCRdb processed the reads anew with MiXCR; each CDR3 protein has one entry. The table lists approximately 400,000 distinct CDR3 sequences, roughly a third of them singletons. This clonotype was seen more than once but under ten times. Its antigen is currently unknown. Trimming pared 3 bases from V and 4 bases from J, leaving 12 bases between. CDR3 size: 14 residues. The sequencing sample was made of PBMCs. V is TRBV12-3 or TRBV12-4 and J is TRBJ1-2, with D maybe TRBD1 (5 bases). The sequence was obtained from a human donor in good health (CMV status not recorded). Some clones in this sample may be carry-over from other donors' samples. In DNA form, the CDR3 reads TGTGCCAGCAGTTTTGGGACGGCCGGCTATGGCTACACCTTC. It specifies CASSFGTAGYGYTF.